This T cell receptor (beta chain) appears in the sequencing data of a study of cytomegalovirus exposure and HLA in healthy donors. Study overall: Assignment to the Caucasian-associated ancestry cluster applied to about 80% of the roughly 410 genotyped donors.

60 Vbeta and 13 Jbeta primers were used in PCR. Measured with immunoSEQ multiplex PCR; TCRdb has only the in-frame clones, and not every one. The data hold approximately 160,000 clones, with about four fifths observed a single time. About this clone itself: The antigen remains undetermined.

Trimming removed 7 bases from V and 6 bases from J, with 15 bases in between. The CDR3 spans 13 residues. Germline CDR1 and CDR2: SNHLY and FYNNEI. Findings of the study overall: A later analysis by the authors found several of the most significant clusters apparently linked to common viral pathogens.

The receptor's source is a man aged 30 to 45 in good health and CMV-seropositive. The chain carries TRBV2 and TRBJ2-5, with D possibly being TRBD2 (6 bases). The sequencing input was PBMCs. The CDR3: CASTPGVQQTQYF. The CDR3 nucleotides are TGTGCCAGCACCCCGGGGGTGCAACAGACCCAGTACTTC.